Presented here are 32 T cell receptor beta chains from one specimen sequenced in a study of T cells in Graves' hyperthyroidism and ophthalmopathy. Regions amplified from RNA transcripts were the TCR beta CDR3 regions. The HTBI primer set was used in a first-round RT-PCR of the TCR CDR3. TCRdb recomputed calls from the multiplex PCR reads with MiXCR, one row per CDR3 protein. The profile shows around 300,000 distinct CDR3 sequences, approximately 14% of them singletons. Sequences were obtained from blood. Receptors originate from a woman between 35 and 50 years old with Graves' ophthalmopathy.

At least ten counts were recorded for this clonotype. The genes are TRBV28 and TRBJ2-3; 11 bases fit TRBD2. Trimming at V came to 6 bases and at J to 3 bases, leaving 2 bases not matched to a gene. The CDR3 is made up of 14 amino acids. The V gene's germline CDR1 is MDHEN and CDR2 SYDVKM. The CDR3 spells CASRPSGRTDTQYF. CDR3 in DNA: TGTGCCAGCAGGCCTAGCGGGAGGACAGATACGCAGTATTTT.

In its sample, this clonotype was seen a few times. CDR3 in DNA: TGTGCCAGCAGCGATCTGGGGGGCTCTGGAAACACCATATATTTT. This sequence encodes CASSDLGGSGNTIYF. This sequence joins TRBV5-6 and TRBJ1-3, with a tentative D call TRBD1 (5 bases). The germline CDR1 and CDR2 sequences are SGHDT and YYEEEE. The length of the CDR3 is 15 residues. Trimming took off 4 bases at V and 0 bases at J, with 11 bases between the two ends. Full variable domain (remainder filled in from reference TRBV5-6 and TRBJ1-3): DAGVTQSPTHLIKTRGQQVTLRCSPKSGHDTVSWYQQALGQGPQFIFQYYEEEERQRGNFPDRFSGHQFPNYSSELNVNALLLGDSALYLCASSDLGGSGNTIYFGEGSWLTVV.

Worth noting for this clonotype: Being one base from a much bigger clone, this may be a read error. The rearrangement joins TRBV27 to TRBJ1-5, with 7 bases identical to TRBD1. CDR1 MNHEY and CDR2 SMNVEV come from the germline V gene (reference sequence). This CDR3 contains 14 residues. V lost 11 bases and J lost 9; bases outside the gene matches: 16. The CDR3 protein is CAGTPTGRSGPQHF. Written as DNA, the CDR3 is TGTGCCGGCACCCCGACAGGGAGATCAGGGCCCCAGCATTTT.

This clonotype has ten or more counts. This chain uses TRBV24-1 with TRBJ2-1; TRBD2 is a possible D gene (5 bases). Trimming stripped 4 bases from V and 4 bases from J, with 13 bases between. This CDR3 is 15 amino acids long. In germline, CDR1 is KGHDR, CDR2 SFDVKD. The CDR3 nucleotides read TGTGCCACCAGTGACCAATCCGGGGATTACAATGAGCAGTTCTTC. Protein sequence: CATSDQSGDYNEQFF.

This clonotype was seen only a few times. The chain carries TRBV7-9 and TRBJ1-4, with D possibly being TRBD1 (5 bases). This CDR3 is 16 amino acids long. Trimming cost V 5 bases and J 3 bases, with 16 bases left between them. Germline-derived CDR1 and CDR2 are SEHNR and FQNEAQ (reference sequence). CDR3 loop: CASSPYLTASNEKLFF. DNA of the CDR3: TGTGCCAGCAGCCCATACCTGACAGCCTCTAATGAAAAACTGTTTTTT.

This clonotype came up a few times. The V and J genes are TRBV14 and TRBJ2-3, with D perhaps matching TRBD1 or TRBD2 (5 bases each). CDR3 length equals 18 residues. V was clipped by 3 bases and J by 4 bases, with 23 bases between them. CDR1 and CDR2 (germline): SGHDN, FVKESK. This CDR3 is CASSHLGLGERRADTQYF. In nucleotides, the CDR3 is TGTGCCAGCAGCCACCTCGGCTTGGGGGAGAGGAGAGCAGATACGCAGTATTTT.

This clonotype was seen more than once but under ten times. Written as DNA, the CDR3 is TGCGCCAGCAGCTCAGGACTCGGCGCTGGAAACACCATATATTTT. This codes for CASSSGLGAGNTIYF. The V and J genes are TRBV5-1 and TRBJ1-3; D remains ambiguous. CDR1 and CDR2 from the germline V gene are SGHRS and YFSETQ. The CDR3 sequence is 15 residues long. V was cut by 3 bases and J by 2 bases, with 12 bases left in between.

This clonotype was picked up many times. The V gene is TRBV3-1, the J gene TRBJ1-1; D is possibly TRBD1 (6 bases). CDR1 and CDR2 (germline): LGHDT, YNNKEL (reference sequence). Trimming took off 7 bases at V and 0 bases at J, with 12 bases between the two ends. This CDR3 is built from 14 residues. DNA for the CDR3: TGTGCCAGCACCGTTACAGGGTTGAACACTGAAGCTTTCTTT. Its protein is CASTVTGLNTEAFF. Variable domain in full (rest from reference TRBV3-1 and TRBJ1-1): DTAVSQTPKYLVTQMGNDKSIKCEQNLGHDTMYWYKQDSKKFLKIMFSYNNKELIINETVPNRFSPKSPDKAHLNLHINSLELGDSAVYFCASTVTGLNTEAFFGQGTRLTVV.

In this sample, this clonotype turned up a few times. V and J are TRBV20-1 and TRBJ1-3; 12 bases match TRBD1. V trimming: 6 bases; J trimming: 7 bases; junction bases outside the gene matches: 16. The V gene's germline CDR1 is DFQATT and CDR2 SNEGSKA (reference sequence). This CDR3 has 17 residues. Here the CDR3 DNA reads TGCAGTGCCCGGTGGGCCGGGACAGGGGGCTTCGGGAACACCATATATTTT. This translates into CSARWAGTGGFGNTIYF.

In this sample, this clonotype turned up many times. V gene TRBV28 combines with J gene TRBJ2-7; 8 positions agree with TRBD1. Germline V gene data show CDR1 as MDHEN and CDR2 as SYDVKM. The V gene end was trimmed by 10 bases and the J gene end by 3 bases; junction bases not matched to a gene: 11. CDR3 length equals 14 residues. The CDR3 nucleotides read TGTGCCACAGGGTCCGCAGGGGGCTTCTACGAGCAGTACTTC. Translated: CATGSAGGFYEQYF. Variable domain in full (rest from reference TRBV28 and TRBJ2-7): DVKVTQSSRYLVKRTGEKVFLECVQDMDHENMFWYRQDPGLGLRLIYFSYDVKMKEKGDIPEGYSVSREKKERFSLILESASTNQTSMYLCATGSAGGFYEQYFGPGTRLTVT.

This clonotype showed up many times. The chain recombines TRBV5-1 with TRBJ2-7, with a tentative D call TRBD1 (5 bases). V gave up 4 bases and J gave up 0 bases, with 11 bases separating them. Germline values: CDR1 SGHRS, CDR2 YFSETQ. The length of the CDR3 is 14 residues. In DNA form, the CDR3 reads TGCGCCAGCAGCGTGGGGCAGAGCTCCTACGAGCAGTACTTC. Residues: CASSVGQSSYEQYF.

This clonotype was recorded a few times. The rearrangement uses TRBV28 and TRBJ2-1, with TRBD2 matching 7 bases. CDR1 is MDHEN, CDR2 SYDVKM, per germline. J was trimmed by 7 bases and V by 5 bases; bases with no gene match: 11. The length of the CDR3 is 15 residues. DNA for the CDR3: TGTGCCAGCAGTCTCGTCGGCGGGAGTATGAATGAGCAGTTCTTC. Amino acid sequence: CASSLVGGSMNEQFF.

The rearrangement joins TRBV20-1 to TRBJ2-3, with TRBD1 identical over 9 bases. This CDR3 has 16 residues. Losses at the gene ends were 3 bases for V and 2 bases for J; bases not matched to a gene: 9. Per the germline V gene, CDR1 is DFQATT and CDR2 is SNEGSKA (reference sequence). For the CDR3, the DNA is TGCAGTGCTAGGCCCCGGGACAGGGCGAACACAGATACGCAGTATTTT. Translated, it gives CSARPRDRANTDTQYF.

This clonotype was observed a handful of times. The chain uses TRBV30 and TRBJ2-1, with D perhaps matching TRBD1 or TRBD2 (6 bases each). Trimming took 7 bases from V and 6 from J, leaving 19 bases between them. CDR3 size: 14 residues. Germline V CDR1 and CDR2: GTSNPN, SVGIG (reference sequence). The CDR3, as DNA: TGTGCCTACGGGGGCCGGAACCCAGGCAATGAGCAGTTCTTC. Translation: CAYGGRNPGNEQFF. Together with reference TRBV30 and TRBJ2-1, the CDR3 gives the full variable domain: SQTIHQWPATLVQPVGSPLSLECTVEGTSNPNLYWYRQAAGRGLQLLFYSVGIGQISSEVPQNLSASRPQDRQFILSSKKLLLSDSGFYLCAYGGRNPGNEQFFGPGTRLTVL.

This clonotype was observed a handful of times. V and J are TRBV4-1 and TRBJ2-7; TRBD2 matches at 7 bases. V lost 0 bases to trimming and J lost 4 bases; unmatched junction nucleotides: 9. The CDR3 contains 16 residues. In germline, CDR1 is MGHRA, CDR2 YSYEKL. The CDR3, as DNA: TGCGCCAGCAGCCAAGATCGGTCCCTAGCGGTTTACGAGCAGTACTTC. Its protein product is CASSQDRSLAVYEQYF.

The CDR3 loop reads CASSQVTGLIGEQYF. Here the CDR3 DNA reads TGTGCCAGCAGCCAAGTCACGGGACTAATCGGCGAGCAGTACTTC. V gene TRBV14 combines with J gene TRBJ2-7, with 7 bases identical to TRBD2. V was clipped by 1 base and J by 6 bases; unmatched bases: 9. Germline-derived CDR1 and CDR2 are SGHDN and FVKESK. The CDR3 loop spans 15 amino acids.

This clonotype was observed many times. The rearrangement uses TRBV6-1 and TRBJ1-2; perhaps TRBD1 as D (5 bases). Germline V gives CDR1 MNHNS, CDR2 SASEGT. V lost 4 bases, J lost 4 bases, and 16 bases lay in between. The CDR3 runs 15 residues. CDR3: CASSGRDRGFYGYTF. The CDR3 region has the DNA TGTGCCAGCAGTGGAAGAGACAGAGGGTTCTATGGCTACACCTTC.

In this sample, this clonotype turned up many times. This chain uses TRBV7-9 with TRBJ2-2; D is undetermined. CDR1 SEHNR and CDR2 FQNEAQ come from the germline V gene (reference sequence). The CDR3 length is 15 residues. The V end was cut by 8 bases, the J end by 4 bases, with 17 bases between. CDR3 sequence: CASGPTVQSTGELFF. In nucleotides, the CDR3 is TGTGCCAGCGGGCCTACGGTACAGAGCACCGGGGAGCTGTTTTTT.

This clonotype was recorded many times. This chain connects TRBV2 to TRBJ1-1; D is ambiguous. V lost 3 bases and J 1 base, leaving 6 bases between the germline ends. Germline V gives CDR1 SNHLY, CDR2 FYNNEI. The CDR3 covers 13 residues. CDR3: CASSDGKNTEAFF. In DNA, the CDR3 is TGTGCCAGCAGTGACGGAAAGAACACTGAAGCTTTCTTT.

This clonotype was picked up a small number of times. The J gene is TRBJ2-5, the V gene TRBV28; 11 bases are shared with TRBD1. This CDR3 region has 16 residues. CDR1 MDHEN and CDR2 SYDVKM come from the germline V gene. V gave up 5 bases and J gave up 5 bases; unmatched junction bases: 10. The DNA of the CDR3 is TGTGCCAGCAGTACCGATCCGGGACAGGGGGTGGAGACCCAGTACTTC. This gives the protein CASSTDPGQGVETQYF.

This clonotype was picked up many times. This chain links TRBV29-1 with TRBJ2-7, with 9 bases fitting TRBD1. CDR3 length: 14 amino acids. Germline values: CDR1 SQVTM, CDR2 ANQGSEA. V lost 5 bases to trimming and J lost 5 bases; unmatched junction nucleotides: 10. CDR3 region: CSVYGQGMFNEQYF. The CDR3 region has the DNA TGCAGCGTTTACGGACAGGGGATGTTCAACGAGCAGTACTTC.

This clonotype has ten or more counts. The chain joins TRBV12-3 or TRBV12-4 to TRBJ2-1; no reliable D call. The CDR3 contains 12 residues. V was pared by 3 bases and J by 12 bases, with 12 bases between. CDR3 nucleotides: TGTGCCAGCAGTTTCTCAGGTACTCTGCAGTTCTTC. Residues: CASSFSGTLQFF.

This clonotype was recorded many times. The V and J genes are TRBV12-3 or TRBV12-4 and TRBJ2-1, with 11 bases identical to TRBD1. There are 16 residues in the CDR3. V trimming: 6 bases; J trimming: 10 bases; junction bases outside the gene matches: 14. For the CDR3, the DNA is TGTGCCAGCAGAGAAACCGGACAGGGGGCGAGACGAGAGCAGTTCTTC. The encoded protein is CASRETGQGARREQFF.

This chain joins TRBV6-5 and TRBJ1-6; D is uncertain. From germline, CDR1 is MNHEY and CDR2 SVGAGI. This CDR3 region has 16 residues. V was clipped by 0 bases and J by 4 bases, with 10 bases between them. The CDR3 is CASSYSDRPYNSPLHF. In nucleotides, the CDR3 is TGTGCCAGCAGTTACTCGGACCGACCATATAATTCACCCCTCCACTTT.

The chain employs TRBV19 and TRBJ1-3; the D gene is possibly TRBD1 (5 bases). V lost 9 bases and J lost 4, with 16 bases in between. The CDR3 extends over 14 amino acids. The germline gives CDR1 LNHDA, CDR2 SQIVND (reference sequence). In DNA form, the CDR3 reads TGTGCCAGCAACGAACCAGGGCGAGGAAACACCATATATTTT. This encodes CASNEPGRGNTIYF.

V is TRBV5-1 and J is TRBJ2-1, with 8 bases lining up with TRBD1. The length of the CDR3 is 16 residues. Germline V gene sequence: CDR1 SGHRS, CDR2 YFSETQ. The V segment lost 1 base and the J segment 5 bases; nucleotides outside the gene matches: 8. CDR3 nucleotides: TGCGCCAGCAGCTTGTTTCGGACAGGGCCAAACAATGAGCAGTTCTTC. Translating gives CASSLFRTGPNNEQFF.

This chain's CDR3 is CASSLGEHTEAFF. The CDR3 DNA reads TGTGCCAGCAGCTTGGGGGAGCACACTGAAGCTTTCTTT. This rearrangement joins TRBV11-3 to TRBJ1-1; D possibly corresponds to TRBD1 (5 bases). In germline, CDR1 is SGHNT, CDR2 YENEEA. Trimming took off 3 bases at V and 3 bases at J, with 8 bases between the two ends. The CDR3 runs 13 residues.

In this sample, this clonotype turned up a few times. At one of its ends the junction is not consistent with the germline gene, which may arise from a read error. The rearrangement joins TRBV7-9 to TRBJ1-1; 10 bases line up with TRBD1. The CDR3 contains 16 residues. Germline V gene sequence: CDR1 SEHNR, CDR2 FQNEAQ (reference sequence). CDR3 protein: CASSRRQGAQNTEASF. CDR3 nucleotides: TGTGCCAGCAGCCGTAGACAGGGGGCACAGAACACTGAAGCTTCCTTT.

The V gene is TRBV28, the J gene TRBJ2-5; 8 bases are shared with TRBD2. The DNA end is a closer match to TRBJ2-1, so the J assignment may be wrong. The CDR3 sequence is 18 residues long. CDR1 is MDHEN, CDR2 SYDVKM, per germline. The CDR3 nucleotides are TGTGCCAGCAGCCAAAACCGGGGACTAGTGTCGGTCGGGGAGACCCAGTTCTTC. Protein product: CASSQNRGLVSVGETQFF.

This clonotype showed up many times. The chain has TRBV10-3 and TRBJ2-1; 16 bases fit TRBD2. Trimming at V came to 2 bases and at J to 8 bases, leaving 6 bases not matched to a gene. The CDR3 spans 17 residues. The germline gives CDR1 ENHRY, CDR2 SYGVKD. The CDR3: CAISEGTSGRALDEQFF. DNA of the CDR3: TGTGCCATCAGTGAGGGGACTAGCGGGAGGGCCCTCGATGAGCAGTTCTTC.

This clonotype was seen ten or more times. CDR3 bases: TGTGCCAGCAGTTACGAGGACTCTGGAAACACCATATATTTT. Translated, it gives CASSYEDSGNTIYF. The chain employs TRBV6-5 and TRBJ1-3; no definite D call. The CDR3 spans 14 residues. With 2 bases removed from V and 0 bases from J, the gap between germline ends came to 5 bases. The germline V gene encodes CDR1 MNHEY and CDR2 SVGAGI.

Many counts were recorded for this clonotype. The V gene is TRBV20-1, the J gene TRBJ2-7; either TRBD1 or TRBD2 may fit D (5 bases each). V dropped 6 bases and J dropped 2 bases, with 14 bases sitting between them. The CDR3 has 13 residues. Per germline, CDR1 DFQATT and CDR2 SNEGSKA (reference sequence). Written as DNA, the CDR3 is TGCAGTGCCCACCGGGACGGCGCCTACGAGCAGTACTTC. Protein sequence: CSAHRDGAYEQYF.